This TCR beta chain was sequenced during a study of Ad26.COV2.S vaccination and SARS-CoV-2 variants. Study background: Administration of Ad26.COV2.S was intramuscular, either once or twice 56 days apart. Study results and caveats: Ad26.COV2.S recipients had broader spike-specific TCRs (P = 0.0014).

V shed 6 bases, J shed 6 bases, and the junction held 9 bases outside the gene matches. The CDR3 sequence is 14 residues long. Looked up from germline, CDR1 is KGHSH and CDR2 is LQKENI. Only in-frame clones appear in the TCRdb table, and some are missing; sequencing was by immunoSEQ multiplex PCR. The table has fewer than 600,000 clones, about 88% seen once. This clone was recorded once. No antigen is known for it. Stated treatment: about 20 received Ad26.COV2.S at low or high dose, single or two shots; several received placebo; per-sample allocation not given. Following the first vaccine or placebo injection, samples were taken on day 63.

The rearrangement uses TRBV18 and TRBJ1-1; 8 bases are a match to TRBD1. This material consisted of peripheral blood, taken in a trial of Ad26.COV2.S vaccine versus placebo. The TCR comes from a person between 18 and 65 years old who received the Ad26.COV2.S COVID-19 vaccine or a placebo. CDR3 amino acids: CASSGRGRWAEAFF. Written as DNA, the CDR3 is TGTGCCAGCTCGGGCAGGGGGCGATGGGCTGAAGCTTTCTTT.